This T cell receptor (beta chain) was identified during a study of blood T cell repertoires in COVID-19. Under the authors' procedure: Amplification with reference gene primers provided the estimates of nucleated cell counts. Sequencing used immunoSEQ multiplex PCR; TCRdb keeps in-frame clones, though not all of them. That table supplies the V and J calls and clone size; D and trimming were determined from the DNA. The data show tens of thousands of clones, with roughly nine tenths seen just once and about 1.6% held by the top ten. Trimming took 8 bases from V and 2 from J; bases not matched to a gene: 4. This CDR3 has 13 residues. The germline CDR1 and CDR2 sequences are ENHRY and SYGVKD.

The source is a man aged 60 to 69 with acute or convalescent COVID-19. Material for sequencing was peripheral blood. The chain recombines TRBV10-3 with TRBJ2-3, with 7 nucleotides matching TRBD2. The CDR3 region has the DNA TGTGCCATCCGGGGACTACTCACAGATACGCAGTATTTT. It encodes CAIRGLLTDTQYF.